One and the same sample provided the 27 T cell receptor beta chains below, sequenced in a study of T cells in women clearing cervical HPV infection. TCRdb's table, derived via immunoSEQ multiplex PCR, lists solely in-frame clones and lacks some. The sample table includes roughly 48,000 clones. Material for sequencing was blood buffy coat. These receptors were taken from a woman between 18 and 69 years old with a cervical HPV16 infection that either progressed to CIN3+ or cleared (not recorded which).

As to this clone: From the germline J gene comes the end of the CDR3, since the read stops 3 residues before it. This rearrangement joins TRBV7-8 to TRBJ2-7, with 7 bases fitting TRBD2. Looked up from germline, CDR1 is SGHVS and CDR2 is FQNEAQ. Unmatched junction bases numbered 20, after V lost 10 bases and J lost 5 bases. CDR3 length equals 16 residues. CDR3 DNA, as far as it was read: TGTGCCACCACCCGGCAGCGGGACCTCCTGAGTGACGAG. It encodes CATTRQRDLLSDE. The entire CDR3 protein reads CATTRQRDLLSDEQYF.

About this clone itself: The sequence runs out 3 residues before the end of the CDR3; the remainder is reconstructed from the germline J gene. The chain couples TRBV5-1 to TRBJ2-3, with a possible D match to TRBD2 (7 bases). V was pared by 2 bases and J by 3 bases, with 13 bases between. The CDR3 covers 15 residues. The germline CDR1 and CDR2 sequences are SGHRS and YFSETQ. The CDR3 DNA, read in part, is TGCGCCAGCAGCTTAGGACTAGGGGGTACAGATACG. This codes for CASSLGLGGTDT. The whole CDR3 sequence is CASSLGLGGTDTQYF.

On this clone: The read finishes 3 residues shy of the CDR3 end, and the germline J gene is used to complete it. The V gene is TRBV30, the J gene TRBJ2-1, with 7 positions matching TRBD2. The CDR3 spans 16 residues. V gave up 5 bases and J gave up 7 bases; unmatched junction bases: 17. Germline V gene lookup returns CDR1 GTSNPN and CDR2 SVGIG (reference sequence). The CDR3 DNA, read in part, is TGTGCCTGGCTTACACAGCTCGGGGGGATAGCGAATGAG. Translating gives CAWLTQLGGIANE. The whole CDR3 protein is CAWLTQLGGIANEQFF. The full variable domain, completed using reference TRBV30 and TRBJ2-1, is SQTIHQWPATLVQPVGSPLSLECTVEGTSNPNLYWYRQAAGRGLQLLFYSVGIGQISSEVPQNLSASRPQDRQFILSSKKLLLSDSGFYLCAWLTQLGGIANEQFFGPGTRLTVL.

With respect to this clone: The CDR3 is cut off 3 residues early in the read; its end comes from the germline J gene. The V and J genes are TRBV7-9 and TRBJ2-7, with 7 positions matching TRBD1. This CDR3 region has 12 residues. The trim removed 5 bases at V and 4 bases at J, leaving 2 bases unmatched. Per the germline V gene, CDR1 is SEHNR and CDR2 is FQNEAQ (reference sequence). CDR3 bases read: TGTGCCAGCAGCGACAGGGAATACGAG. Translated: CASSDREYE. The whole CDR3 protein reads CASSDREYEQYF.

Details on this clone: Read sequence stops 3 residues before the CDR3 end, and the germline J gene provides the missing end. The V gene is TRBV19, the J gene TRBJ2-7; D is ambiguous. This CDR3 is 12 amino acids long. Germline V gene data show CDR1 as LNHDA and CDR2 as SQIVND (reference sequence). The germline V and J ends were trimmed by 9 bases and 2 bases, with 11 bases remaining between them. CDR3 protein: CASAQTPYEQYF. The covered CDR3 bases are TGTGCCAGCGCACAGACCCCCTACGAG.

CDR3 loop: CAISGNSLETQYF. The part of the CDR3 DNA that was read is TGTGCCATCAGTGGTAACTCGTTGGAGACC. The chain recombines TRBV10-3 with TRBJ2-5; D is ambiguous. The read terminates 3 residues ahead of where the CDR3 ends, so the germline J gene completes it. CDR3 length: 13 amino acids. Germline CDR1 is ENHRY and CDR2 is SYGVKD. V was clipped by 4 bases and J by 5 bases, with 11 bases between them.

A remark on this clone: Read data end 3 residues before the CDR3 end; the end is taken from the germline J gene. V and J are TRBV6-2 or TRBV6-3 and TRBJ1-5; 7 bases are a match to TRBD1. V trimming: 9 bases; J trimming: 4 bases; junction bases outside the gene matches: 9. This CDR3 has 14 residues. Germline V gives CDR1 MNHEY, CDR2 SVGEGT. The part of the CDR3 DNA that was read is TGTGCCAGTATGGTCACAGGGGTGAATCAGCCC. Translated, it gives CASMVTGVNQP. Given in full, the CDR3 is CASMVTGVNQPQHF.

With regard to this clone: The CDR3 goes on 3 residues after the read ends, and that part is filled in from the germline J gene. This chain uses TRBV6-4 with TRBJ2-1; 10 bases line up with TRBD2. Germline V gene lookup returns CDR1 MRHNA and CDR2 SNTAGT. This CDR3 is built from 16 residues. The trim removed 2 bases at V and 7 bases at J, leaving 8 bases unmatched. The CDR3 loop is CASSDQPSGSYNEQFF. CDR3 bases read: TGTGCCAGCAGTGACCAGCCTAGCGGGAGTTATAATGAG.

As concerns this clone: The DNA ends 3 residues before the CDR3 does, and the rest of the CDR3 is filled in from the germline J gene. This chain connects TRBV30 to TRBJ1-2, with TRBD1 identical over 9 bases. The CDR3 runs to 15 residues. After removal of 5 bases from V and 5 bases from J, the junction contained 12 bases not matched to a gene. CDR1 is GTSNPN, CDR2 SVGIG, per germline (reference sequence). The sequenced CDR3 bases are TGTGCCTGGGGCCGCTGGGACAGGGAAAGATATGGC. Its protein product is CAWGRWDRERYG. The entire CDR3 reads CAWGRWDRERYGYTF.

On this clone itself: The read falls 3 residues short of the CDR3 end, and the missing part is taken from the germline J gene. This rearrangement joins TRBV6-2 or TRBV6-3 to TRBJ2-7; D may be TRBD1 (5 bases). The V end was cut by 3 bases, the J end by 6 bases, with 9 bases between. CDR1 is MNHEY and CDR2 is SVGEGT in the germline V gene. This CDR3 region has 12 residues. The sequenced CDR3 bases are TGTGCCAGCAGTTATGGAAGGGGCGAG. Amino acid sequence: CASSYGRGE. The CDR3 reads in full as CASSYGRGEQYF.

On this clone: Read coverage stops 3 residues before the CDR3 terminus; the germline J gene supplies the remainder. The chain uses TRBV20-1 and TRBJ2-3; 11 bases match TRBD2. J lost 5 bases, V lost 6 bases, and 7 bases had no gene match. The CDR3 length is 14 residues. The germline V gene has CDR1 DFQATT and CDR2 SNEGSKA (reference sequence). CDR3 amino acids: CSALLAGAEDTQYF. Incomplete CDR3 DNA: TGCAGTGCGTTACTAGCGGGAGCGGAAGATACG.

To note about this clone: The read comes to an end 3 residues before the CDR3 does, leaving the germline J gene to fill in the end. The rearrangement uses TRBV2 and TRBJ2-7, with no clear D. The germline V gene has CDR1 SNHLY and CDR2 FYNNEI. The CDR3 runs 10 residues. V lost 6 bases and J lost 6, with 6 bases in between. CDR3 in amino acids: CASRSGEQYF. CDR3 DNA (partial): TGTGCCAGCAGGTCCGGCGAG. Supplemented by reference TRBV2 and TRBJ2-7, the full variable domain reads EPEVTQTPSHQVTQMGQEVILRCVPISNHLYFYWYRQILGQKVEFLVSFYNNEISEKSEIFDDQFSVERPDGSNFTLKIRSTKLEDSAMYFCASRSGEQYFGPGTRLTVT.

Worth noting for this clone: The CDR3 goes on 3 residues after the read ends, and that part is filled in from the germline J gene. This chain links TRBV5-4 with TRBJ2-1; perhaps TRBD2 as D (5 bases). Germline-derived CDR1 and CDR2 are SGHNT and YYREEE (reference sequence). The V gene lost 3 bases and the J gene lost 9 bases, with 16 bases spanning the gap. The CDR3 covers 14 residues. The DNA read from the CDR3 is TGTGCCAGCAGCTCAATTGAACTAGGTGCTGAG. It is translated as CASSSIELGAE. Given in full, the CDR3 is CASSSIELGAEQFF.

As concerns this clone: The read is 3 residues too short to cover the CDR3 end, so that end is filled in from the germline J gene. The chain employs TRBV5-4 and TRBJ1-1, with a possible D match to TRBD1 (6 bases). Trimming cost V 4 bases and J 5 bases, with 21 bases left between them. In germline, CDR1 is SGHNT, CDR2 YYREEE (reference sequence). This CDR3 is built from 16 residues. CDR3 DNA, as far as it was read: TGTGCCAGCAGCGCCTACAGGGTGAGGACGAAAACTGAA. Amino acid sequence: CASSAYRVRTKTE. The CDR3 in full is CASSAYRVRTKTEAFF.

Regarding this clone: The read falls 3 residues short of the CDR3 end, and the missing part is taken from the germline J gene. The rearrangement links TRBV12-3 or TRBV12-4 to TRBJ2-7; tentatively, D is TRBD2 (5 bases). V was clipped by 5 bases and J by 2 bases, with 10 bases between them. The CDR3 consists of 13 residues. CDR3 DNA (partial): TGTGCCAGCAGTCCCAGGAGGACCTACGAG. This translates into CASSPRRTYE. The entire CDR3 protein is CASSPRRTYEQYF.

With regard to this clone: The read ends 3 residues before the CDR3 terminus; that terminus is restored from the germline J gene. The rearrangement links TRBV5-6 to TRBJ2-7; 8 bases map to TRBD2. CDR1 and CDR2 (germline): SGHDT, YYEEEE. The CDR3 sequence is 15 residues long. J gave up 0 bases and V 0 bases, and 2 bases lay outside the gene matches. CDR3 residues: CASSLAGGGSYEQYF. CDR3 DNA, as far as it was read: TGTGCCAGCAGCTTGGCCGGGGGGGGCTCCTACGAG. Using reference TRBV5-6 and TRBJ2-7 for the parts outside the CDR3, the full variable domain is DAGVTQSPTHLIKTRGQQVTLRCSPKSGHDTVSWYQQALGQGPQFIFQYYEEEERQRGNFPDRFSGHQFPNYSSELNVNALLLGDSALYLCASSLAGGGSYEQYFGPGTRLTVT.

Details on this clone: The read ends 3 residues shy of where the CDR3 ends; the end is completed using the germline J gene. V is TRBV14 and J is TRBJ2-5; TRBD2 agrees at 10 bases. The CDR3 totals 17 residues. Per the germline V gene, CDR1 is SGHDN and CDR2 is FVKESK. Trimming at V came to 0 bases and at J to 1 base, leaving 5 bases not matched to a gene. Incomplete CDR3 DNA: TGTGCCAGCAGCCAAGATGTTTGGACTAGCGGCCAAGAGACC. Translated, it gives CASSQDVWTSGQET. The whole CDR3 region reads CASSQDVWTSGQETQYF.

Details on this clone: The sequence runs out 3 residues before the end of the CDR3; the remainder is reconstructed from the germline J gene. V usage is TRBV20-1 and J usage is TRBJ2-7; D is unclear. CDR3 length equals 13 residues. Germline assignment: CDR1 DFQATT and CDR2 SNEGSKA (reference sequence). Trimming took 3 bases from V and 2 from J, leaving 11 bases between them. The part of the CDR3 DNA that was read is TGCAGTGCTAGCCCAGGAGTTACCTACGAG. It encodes CSASPGVTYE. The whole CDR3 protein is CSASPGVTYEQYF.

In regard to this clone: The CDR3 goes on 3 residues after the read ends, and that part is filled in from the germline J gene. This chain joins TRBV2 and TRBJ1-5, with TRBD1 identical over 7 bases. The germline V gene has CDR1 SNHLY and CDR2 FYNNEI. The CDR3 contains 14 residues. Germline trimming cut 6 bases from V and 2 bases from J; bases unmatched to any gene: 4. Here the CDR3 reads CASREGAGNQPQHF. The covered CDR3 bases are TGTGCCAGCAGGGAGGGGGCTGGCAATCAGCCC.

Comment on this clone: Sequencing ends 3 residues short of the CDR3 end; the germline J gene provides the rest. The chain recombines TRBV6-4 with TRBJ2-1; TRBD2 matches at 9 bases. Losses at the gene ends were 6 bases for V and 8 bases for J; bases not matched to a gene: 11. The CDR3 is 15 amino acids. Per the germline V gene, CDR1 is MRHNA and CDR2 is SNTAGT. This CDR3 reads CASSATSGSGDEQFF. Partial CDR3 DNA: TGTGCCAGCAGCGCCACTAGCGGGTCCGGCGATGAG.

On this clone: The sequenced fragment ends 3 residues before the CDR3 boundary, so the rest is inferred from the germline J gene. This chain uses TRBV2 with TRBJ1-6; D is unclear. With 2 bases removed from V and 7 bases from J, the gap between germline ends came to 9 bases. This CDR3 spans 14 amino acids. CDR1 and CDR2 (germline): SNHLY, FYNNEI. This chain's CDR3 is CASSERGGNSPLHF. The sequenced part of the CDR3 DNA is TGTGCCAGCAGTGAACGGGGAGGGAATTCACCC.

Here the CDR3 reads CASRPGVSYEQYF. Partial CDR3 DNA: TGTGCCAGCAGGCCAGGGGTCTCCTACGAG. This chain joins TRBV27 and TRBJ2-7; D possibly corresponds to TRBD1 (6 bases). The read is 3 residues too short to cover the CDR3 end, so that end is filled in from the germline J gene. The CDR3 is 13 residues long. Germline-derived CDR1 and CDR2 are MNHEY and SMNVEV (reference sequence). V was clipped by 6 bases and J by 0 bases, with 9 bases between them.

Points on this clone: The CDR3 goes on 3 residues after the read ends, and that part is filled in from the germline J gene. This sequence joins TRBV7-3 and TRBJ1-2, with a possible D match to TRBD1 (5 bases). CDR3 length equals 18 residues. Trimming shortened V by 3 bases and J by 4 bases, and 24 bases separated the two germline ends. Germline V gene lookup returns CDR1 SGHTA and CDR2 FQGTGA. The CDR3 sequence: CASSFAGTNQGLGYGYTF. Partial CDR3 DNA: TGTGCCAGCAGCTTCGCCGGGACTAATCAGGGATTGGGCTATGGC. Combining the CDR3 with reference TRBV7-3 and TRBJ1-2 gives the whole variable domain GAGVSQTPSNKVTEKGKYVELRCDPISGHTALYWYRQSLGQGPEFLIYFQGTGAADDSGLPNDRFFAVRPEGSVSTLKIQRTERGDSAVYLCASSFAGTNQGLGYGYTFGSGTRLTVV.

Turning to this clone: The DNA ends 3 residues before the CDR3 does, and the rest of the CDR3 is filled in from the germline J gene. This chain links TRBV30 with TRBJ2-3, with TRBD1 matching over 8 bases. V lost 2 bases and J lost 6; bases outside the gene matches: 10. The CDR3 consists of 15 residues. In germline, CDR1 is GTSNPN, CDR2 SVGIG (reference sequence). The CDR3 sequence is CAWSNRDRTKDTQYF. CDR3 DNA (partial): TGTGCCTGGAGTAACCGGGACAGGACTAAGGATACG.

Concerning this clone itself: The read ends 3 residues shy of where the CDR3 ends; the end is completed using the germline J gene. The rearrangement links TRBV19 to TRBJ1-5, with 8 bases aligning to TRBD1. This CDR3 is built from 14 residues. CDR1 and CDR2 (germline): LNHDA, SQIVND (reference sequence). V shed 4 bases, J shed 6 bases, and the junction held 5 bases outside the gene matches. CDR3 residues: CASSTQGAGQPQHF. The part of the CDR3 DNA that was read is TGTGCCAGTAGTACCCAGGGGGCGGGTCAGCCC.

In the case of this clone: The read is 3 residues too short to cover the CDR3 end, so that end is filled in from the germline J gene. The chain is built from TRBV29-1 and TRBJ1-2, with 9 bases matching TRBD1. Looked up from germline, CDR1 is SQVTM and CDR2 is ANQGSEA. The CDR3 sequence is 13 residues long. With 8 bases clipped from V and 6 bases from J, the junction kept 10 bases outside the gene matches. The sequenced part of the CDR3 DNA is TGCAGCTTCCTCCGGGACAGGGCTGATGGC. As protein: CSFLRDRADG. The full CDR3 is CSFLRDRADGYTF.

Turning to this clone: Sequencing ends 3 residues short of the CDR3 end; the germline J gene provides the rest. The chain has TRBV2 and TRBJ2-7; possibly TRBD1 for D (5 bases). The CDR3 consists of 12 residues. Trimming left V 6 bases short and J 2 bases short, with 8 bases between. Germline lookup yields CDR1 SNHLY and CDR2 FYNNEI. CDR3 amino acids: CASREDTYEQYF. The DNA read from the CDR3 is TGTGCCAGCAGAGAGGACACCTACGAG.